This TCR beta chain was found in a study of cytomegalovirus exposure and HLA in healthy donors. The assay was immunoSEQ multiplex PCR, and TCRdb's table has in-frame clones only and misses some. The data hold about 54,000 clones, with around 90% observed a single time. Germline V lookup: CDR1 MNHEY, CDR2 SMNVEV (reference sequence). V shed 2 bases, J shed 7 bases, and the junction held 4 bases outside the gene matches. The CDR3 totals 14 residues. This clonotype was sampled from a woman aged 18-35 years in good health and CMV-seropositive. What was sequenced was PBMCs. This chain uses TRBV27 with TRBJ2-2; 7 bases are shared with TRBD2. The CDR3, as DNA: TGTGCCAGCAGTTTAAGCGGGGTCCACGGGGAGCTGTTTTTT. This codes for CASSLSGVHGELFF.